This T cell receptor beta chain derives from a study of T cell clones after liver transplantation. Study in general: Post-transplant blood was tracked for graft-donor-reactive T cell clones identified in a pre-transplant mixed lymphocyte reaction. Without induction therapy, subjects received standard immunosuppression until 12-24 months post-transplant. Tolerance: complete withdrawal held at least one year, liver enzymes staying within twice normal. Pre-transplant mixed lymphocyte reactions yielded third-party-reactive TCRbeta sequences as comparators for graft-donor-reactive sequences.

Worth noting for this clone: At one end the junction does not follow the germline gene, possibly because of a read error.

Using immunoSEQ multiplex PCR, the repertoire was profiled, and TCRdb retains in-frame clones only, with some absent. Seen here are roughly 120,000 clones, just over 90% observed once, and the top ten hold more than 0.8%. There are 13 residues in the CDR3. Germline V gene sequence: CDR1 SQVTM, CDR2 ANQGSEA. The receptor comes from a human patient who received a liver transplant. Among the T cells, some may be from the graft donor. The V gene is TRBV29-1, the J gene TRBJ2-1; 8 bases align to TRBD1. This specimen was CD4+ T cells from blood, taken 12 months after liver transplant. This chain's CDR3 is CSFDRGLGNEQFF. The CDR3 nucleotides are TGCAGCTTTGACAGGGGTTTGGGCAATGAGCAGTTCTTC.